Each of the 19 T cell receptor beta chains below was sequenced from the same sample in a study of cytomegalovirus exposure and HLA in healthy donors. Researchers ran the PCR with 60 Vbeta and 13 Jbeta primers. Assay used: immunoSEQ multiplex PCR; TCRdb lists only in-frame clones, some missing. The repertoire consists of about 160,000 clones, with over 75% occurring once and the leading ten covering 1%. Sequenced sample: PBMCs. Every receptor here comes from a woman aged 50 to 60 in good health and CMV-seropositive.

The rearrangement joins TRBV6-1 to TRBJ1-2; D perhaps matches TRBD1 (6 bases). The ends were cut back, 4 bases at V and 8 bases at J, with 14 bases in the middle. The CDR3 has 13 residues. The germline gives CDR1 MNHNS, CDR2 SASEGT. The CDR3 sequence: CASSGGQRRGYTF. The CDR3 DNA reads as TGTGCCAGCAGTGGCGGACAGAGAAGGGGCTACACCTTC.

The V call is TRBV6-1, the J call TRBJ2-3; 7 positions agree with TRBD2. The CDR3 is 16 residues long. From germline, CDR1 is MNHNS and CDR2 SASEGT. J gave up 0 bases and V 4 bases, and 7 bases lay outside the gene matches. The CDR3 nucleotides are TGTGCCAGCAGTGTTCTAGCGGCCCCTAGCACAGATACGCAGTATTTT. It yields the protein CASSVLAAPSTDTQYF.

The J gene is TRBJ1-3, the V gene TRBV4-1; D is perhaps TRBD1 (5 bases). CDR3 size: 16 residues. Trimming took off 0 bases at V and 0 bases at J, with 9 bases between the two ends. Germline values: CDR1 MGHRA, CDR2 YSYEKL. The CDR3 sequence: CASSQEGEVSGNTIYF. The CDR3 nucleotides are TGCGCCAGCAGCCAAGAGGGGGAGGTCTCTGGAAACACCATATATTTT.

The CDR3, as DNA: TGTGCCAGCAGCTTGGTAGGGGATAACACTGAAGCTTTCTTT. It translates to CASSLVGDNTEAFF. This chain links TRBV5-5 with TRBJ1-1, with a possible D match to TRBD1 (5 bases). Trimming removed 0 bases from V and 2 bases from J, with 8 bases in between. CDR1 is SGHKS, CDR2 YYEKEE, per germline (reference sequence). CDR3 length: 14 residues.

About this clone itself: A read error may account for a junction end that differs from germline. J is TRBJ2-1 and V is TRBV5-6; D uncertain. In germline, CDR1 is SGHDT, CDR2 YYEEEE. The CDR3 has 11 amino acids. The CDR3 reads CASSSYYEQFF. As DNA, the CDR3 is TGTGCCAGCAGCTCCTACTATGAGCAGTTCTTC.

V is TRBV6-1 and J is TRBJ2-1; D not resolved. The germline CDR1 and CDR2 sequences are MNHNS and SASEGT. V was clipped by 7 bases and J by 0 bases, with 13 bases between them. The CDR3 is 15 amino acids. CDR3 DNA sequence: TGTGCCAGCAATACACGCTTAAGCTCCTACAATGAGCAGTTCTTC. Translation: CASNTRLSSYNEQFF.

This clone has only a few counts. Other DNA sequences in the sample encode the same CDR3. V gene TRBV7-3 combines with J gene TRBJ1-1; D may be TRBD1 (5 bases). Looked up from germline, CDR1 is SGHTA and CDR2 is FQGTGA. The germline V and J ends were trimmed by 0 bases and 4 bases, with 15 bases remaining between them. This CDR3 is 16 amino acids long. CDR3 region: CASSLTGGVRGTEAFF. DNA of the CDR3: TGTGCCAGCAGCTTAACGGGGGGAGTTCGAGGCACTGAAGCTTTCTTT.

V usage is TRBV11-2 and J usage is TRBJ2-5, with 11 bases matching TRBD1. The CDR3 runs to 14 residues. In germline, CDR1 is SGHAT, CDR2 FQNNGV. Trimming at V came to 5 bases and at J to 4 bases, leaving 3 bases not matched to a gene. CDR3 in amino acids: CASSVGQGGETQYF. As DNA, the CDR3 is TGTGCCAGCAGCGTGGGACAGGGGGGAGAGACCCAGTACTTC.

This clone was seen only once. The chain has TRBV15 and TRBJ1-6; D is undetermined. The CDR3 covers 18 residues. Germline lookup yields CDR1 LNHNV and CDR2 YYDKDF (reference sequence). The ends were cut back, 0 bases at V and 13 bases at J, with 25 bases in the middle. The CDR3 sequence: CATSRDRSLRGYDLPLHF. CDR3 in DNA: TGTGCCACCAGCAGAGATCGGTCGCTTAGAGGATACGATTTGCCCCTCCACTTT.

CDR3 DNA: TGTGCCAGCAGCTTAGCGAGGGGGGGGAAGAGGACCGGGGAGCTGTTTTTT. Translated: CASSLARGGKRTGELFF. V gene TRBV7-8 combines with J gene TRBJ2-2; D might be TRBD2 (7 bases). Trimming cost V 0 bases and J 5 bases, with 16 bases left between them. Germline CDR1 reads SGHVS; CDR2 reads FQNEAQ. This CDR3 contains 17 residues.

Points on this clone: The junction differs from germline at one of its ends, possibly a read error. The V gene is TRBV7-9, the J gene TRBJ2-3; 12 nucleotides align to TRBD2. This CDR3 has 16 residues. The germline V gene encodes CDR1 SEHNR and CDR2 FQNEAQ (reference sequence). CDR3 coding DNA: TGTTCCAGCAGCCCCTTACTAGCGGGGGGCCCAGATACGCAGTATTTT. It specifies CSSSPLLAGGPDTQYF.

The V call is TRBV15, the J call TRBJ1-3; D remains ambiguous. V lost 5 bases to trimming and J lost 0 bases, with 11 bases between them. The V gene's germline CDR1 is LNHNV and CDR2 YYDKDF (reference sequence). The CDR3 loop spans 15 amino acids. The CDR3 region is CATSLGENSGNTIYF. The CDR3 coding sequence is TGTGCCACCAGCCTCGGGGAAAACTCTGGAAACACCATATATTTT. Full variable domain (remainder filled in from reference TRBV15 and TRBJ1-3): DAMVIQNPRYQVTQFGKPVTLSCSQTLNHNVMYWYQQKSSQAPKLLFHYYDKDFNNEADTPDNFQSRRPNTSFCFLDIRSPGLGDTAMYLCATSLGENSGNTIYFGEGSWLTVV.

The chain combines TRBV4-1 with TRBJ2-1; possibly TRBD1 for D (6 bases). The CDR3 runs to 13 residues. Germline assignment: CDR1 MGHRA and CDR2 YSYEKL. The V end lost 3 bases, the J end lost 10 bases, and 13 bases lay between the germline ends. In DNA form, the CDR3 reads TGCGCCAGCAGCCACGTGGGGGCGGAGGAGCAGTTCTTC. It translates to CASSHVGAEEQFF.

CDR3 amino acids: CASSFTGMSGELFF. The CDR3 DNA is TGTGCCAGCAGCTTCACAGGGATGAGCGGGGAGCTGTTTTTT. The chain combines TRBV7-9 with TRBJ2-2, with D perhaps TRBD1 (6 bases). V lost 3 bases and J 7 bases, leaving 12 bases between the germline ends. The germline gives CDR1 SEHNR, CDR2 FQNEAQ (reference sequence). CDR3 length: 14 residues. The full variable domain, its missing parts supplied by reference TRBV7-9 and TRBJ2-2, is DTGVSQNPRHKITKRGQNVTFRCDPISEHNRLYWYRQTLGQGPEFLTYFQNEAQLEKSRLLSDRFSAERPKGSFSTLEIQRTEQGDSAMYLCASSFTGMSGELFFGEGSRLTVL.

Points on this clone: Other nucleotide sequences from this sample produce the same CDR3. The rearrangement links TRBV6-5 to TRBJ2-7, with D tentatively TRBD1 (6 bases). V was clipped by 2 bases and J by 7 bases, with 12 bases between them. The CDR3 runs 13 residues. Germline V gives CDR1 MNHEY, CDR2 SVGAGI. CDR3 bases: TGTGCCAGCAGTTACCGACAGGCCGGGGAGCAGTACTTC. Its protein is CASSYRQAGEQYF.

This chain joins TRBV27 and TRBJ1-5; tentatively, D is TRBD1 (5 bases). CDR1 is MNHEY and CDR2 is SMNVEV in the germline V gene (reference sequence). With 6 bases removed from V and 6 bases from J, the gap between germline ends came to 12 bases. The CDR3 consists of 13 residues. The CDR3 coding sequence is TGTGCCAGCAGCAGACAGAGAAGTCAGCCCCAGCATTTT. Translated: CASSRQRSQPQHF.

This chain connects TRBV13 to TRBJ2-7; 7 bases match TRBD1. V shed 5 bases and J 3 bases; nucleotides not matched to a gene: 13. Per germline, CDR1 PRHDT and CDR2 FYEKMQ (reference sequence). This CDR3 comprises 16 residues. Written as DNA, the CDR3 is TGTGCCAGCAGCCCCCGACAGGGCAGAGGGAACTACGAGCAGTACTTC. Translation gives CASSPRQGRGNYEQYF.

V is TRBV6-5 and J is TRBJ2-7, with D hard to call. Looked up from germline, CDR1 is MNHEY and CDR2 is SVGAGI. The CDR3 contains 11 residues. V was clipped by 6 bases and J by 3 bases, with 6 bases between them. CDR3 nucleotides: TGTGCCAGCAGGTTCAACTACGAGCAGTACTTC. Amino acid sequence: CASRFNYEQYF.

For the CDR3, the DNA is TGTGCCAGCAGTTTCAATACAGATACGCAGTATTTT. Encoded protein: CASSFNTDTQYF. V and J are TRBV5-6 and TRBJ2-3; unclear D gene. Trimming removed 5 bases from V and 3 bases from J, with 7 bases in between. CDR1 and CDR2 from the germline V gene are SGHDT and YYEEEE. This CDR3 has 12 residues.